These T cell receptor beta chains were read from a single sample in a study of cytomegalovirus exposure and HLA in healthy donors. The method was immunoSEQ multiplex PCR; TCRdb's version includes in-frame clones alone and lacks a portion of them. Of about 130,000 clones listed, 70% to 90% were seen once; the top ten hold 5.5% to 6%. What was sequenced was PBMCs. These receptors all come from a woman aged 35 to 49 in good health and CMV-seropositive. CDR3s include the opening cysteine and the closing phenylalanine or tryptophan. D genes are given only for firm matches. Part of the rows lack a size; the others show once, few, many or a class for expanded clones.

>TRBD1|TRBV4-1|TRBJ1-2|.
CASSSDRGPGGYTF
TGCGCCAGCAGCTCGGACAGGGGACCGGGTGGCTACACCTTC
>.|TRBV2|TRBJ1-1|few
CASSVRGADTEAFF
TGTGCCAGCAGTGTTCGGGGGGCGGACACTGAAGCTTTCTTT
>.|TRBV5-1|TRBJ2-7|.
CASSPEEDEQYF
TGCGCCAGCAGCCCCGAGGAGGACGAGCAGTACTTC
>TRBD2|TRBV28|TRBJ2-7|.
CASSLSRREPSYEQYF
TGTGCCAGCAGTTTAAGTCGGCGGGAGCCTTCCTACGAGCAGTACTTC
>.|TRBV5-1|TRBJ1-2|.
CASSLAWTDGYTF
TGCGCCAGCAGCTTGGCCTGGACAGATGGCTACACCTTC
>.|TRBV4-2|TRBJ2-7|.
CASSQDDGGRSYEQYF
TGTGCCAGCAGCCAAGATGACGGGGGACGATCCTACGAGCAGTACTTC
>TRBD2|TRBV5-1|TRBJ2-1|few
CASSLDGLAVYNEQFF
TGCGCCAGCAGCTTAGATGGACTAGCAGTCTACAATGAGCAGTTCTTC
>.|TRBV7-9|TRBJ2-5|once
CASSSTGSQGTQYF
TGTGCCAGCAGCTCCACCGGGAGCCAAGGAACCCAGTACTTC
>.|TRBV7-2|TRBJ2-7|once
CASSTDREVHEQYF
TGTGCCAGCAGCACCGACAGGGAGGTCCACGAGCAGTACTTC
>TRBD1|TRBV12-5|TRBJ1-3|.
CASALQGAGGNTIYF
TGTGCTAGTGCCTTACAGGGGGCCGGAGGAAACACCATATATTTT
>TRBD1|TRBV18|TRBJ1-2|.
CASSAAGTGGDRGYTF
TGTGCCAGCTCAGCGGCGGGCACAGGGGGGGACCGTGGCTACACCTTC
>.|TRBV20-1|TRBJ2-5|.
CSALQETQYF
TGCAGTGCCCTCCAAGAGACCCAGTACTTC
>TRBD1|TRBV13|TRBJ1-1|.
CASSVRTGGGNTEAFF
TGTGCCAGCAGCGTCCGGACAGGGGGCGGGAACACTGAAGCTTTCTTT
>.|TRBV15|TRBJ1-6|.
CATSDETGFSDNSPLHF
TGTGCCACCAGTGACGAAACAGGGTTTTCGGATAATTCACCCCTCCACTTT
>.|TRBV6-5|TRBJ1-2|.
CAAFRTAMGGYTF
TGTGCCGCATTCCGGACAGCTATGGGGGGCTACACCTTC
>.|TRBV4-3|TRBJ2-7|.
CASSQDYRYYYEQYF
TGCGCCAGCAGCCAAGATTACAGGTACTACTACGAGCAGTACTTC
>.|TRBV5-4|TRBJ1-2|.
CASSLVRGGYTF
TGTGCCAGCAGCTTGGTGCGGGGAGGCTACACCTTC
>.|TRBV5-4|TRBJ1-4|few
CASSTHRGGEKLFF
TGTGCCAGCAGCACCCACCGCGGGGGTGAAAAACTGTTTTTT
>.|TRBV5-4|TRBJ2-2|.
CASSPTRDSRLTGELFF
TGTGCCAGCAGCCCGACCCGGGACTCCCGACTGACCGGGGAGCTGTTTTTT
>.|TRBV4-1|TRBJ2-7|.
CASSQAGGRATYEQYF
TGCGCCAGCAGCCAAGCGGGTGGCAGGGCCACCTACGAGCAGTACTTC
>TRBD1|TRBV6-5|TRBJ2-7|.
CASRGTGGYEQYF
TGTGCCAGCAGGGGGACAGGGGGCTACGAGCAGTACTTC
>TRBD2|TRBV7-9|TRBJ2-7|once
CASSHGTSLSYEQYF
TGTGCCAGCAGTCACGGGACTAGCCTTAGCTACGAGCAGTACTTC
>TRBD1|TRBV19|TRBJ1-1|.
CASSPLDRATEAFF
TGTGCCAGTAGCCCACTCGACAGGGCCACTGAAGCTTTCTTT
>.|TRBV27|TRBJ2-1|.
CASSLGGESYNEQFF
TGTGCCAGCAGTTTAGGAGGGGAATCCTACAATGAGCAGTTCTTC
>TRBD1|TRBV7-8|TRBJ2-6|.
CASSLPLGQGSSGANVLTF
TGTGCCAGCAGCTTACCCCTCGGACAGGGAAGCTCTGGGGCCAACGTCCTGACTTTC
>.|TRBV6-6|TRBJ2-5|once
CASSYSGARQETQYF
TGTGCCAGCAGTTACTCGGGGGCGAGACAAGAGACCCAGTACTTC
>.|TRBV4-1|TRBJ2-5|.
CASSPLMGAYETQYF
TGCGCCAGCAGCCCATTAATGGGGGCGTATGAGACCCAGTACTTC
>.|TRBV7-2|TRBJ2-5|.
CASSQGGARGRETQYF
TGTGCCAGCAGCCAGGGCGGGGCGAGGGGGCGGGAGACCCAGTACTTC
>.|TRBV28|TRBJ2-7|once
CASQLESEQYF
TGTGCCAGCCAGCTGGAGTCCGAGCAGTACTTC
>TRBD1|TRBV7-6|TRBJ1-5|.
CASSPGQGGQPQHF
TGTGCCAGCAGCCCAGGACAGGGCGGACAGCCCCAGCATTTT
>TRBD2|TRBV30|TRBJ2-5|.
CAWRGLAPRGQETQYF
TGTGCCTGGAGAGGACTAGCGCCTAGAGGACAAGAGACCCAGTACTTC
>TRBD1|TRBV11-2|TRBJ1-4|.
CASSRDRGGKLFF
TGTGCCAGCAGCCGGGACAGGGGGGGAAAACTGTTTTTT
>TRBD1|TRBV7-9|TRBJ1-2|.
CASSLSSQGALGYTF
TGTGCCAGCAGCTTATCTTCACAGGGGGCTTTGGGCTACACCTTC
>TRBD1|TRBV5-1|TRBJ1-1|.
CASGTANTEAFF
TGCGCCAGCGGGACAGCTAACACTGAAGCTTTCTTT
>TRBD1|TRBV2|TRBJ1-1|.
CASSEGGGSTEAFF
TGTGCCAGCAGTGAAGGAGGGGGCAGCACTGAAGCTTTCTTT
>.|TRBV19|TRBJ1-1|.
CASSITVNTEAFF
TGTGCCAGTAGTATCACGGTGAACACTGAAGCTTTCTTT
>.|TRBV6-1|TRBJ1-4|few
CASSEVPATNEKLFF
TGTGCCAGCAGTGAAGTTCCGGCAACTAATGAAAAACTGTTTTTT
>TRBD1|TRBV9|TRBJ2-7|once
CASSARTGNEQYF
TGTGCCAGCAGCGCCCGGACAGGCAACGAGCAGTACTTC
>.|TRBV2|TRBJ1-3|.
CASSVTQSSGNTIYF
TGTGCCAGCAGTGTGACACAGAGCTCTGGAAACACCATATATTTT
>TRBD1|TRBV7-8|TRBJ1-5|.
CASSPRTGAEQPQHF
TGTGCCAGCAGCCCCCGGACAGGGGCGGAGCAGCCCCAGCATTTT
>.|TRBV6-6|TRBJ1-2|.
CASSYGGVNYGYTF
TGTGCCAGCAGTTACGGGGGGGTAAACTATGGCTACACCTTC
>.|TRBV5-1|TRBJ2-2|.
CASRSTGELFF
TGCGCCAGCAGGAGCACCGGGGAGCTGTTTTTT
>TRBD2|TRBV11-2|TRBJ2-3|.
CASSLDRPAGVAASTDTQYF
TGTGCCAGCAGCTTAGATCGCCCCGCGGGGGTAGCGGCTAGCACAGATACGCAGTATTTT
>.|TRBV28|TRBJ1-2|.
CASRPSGNYGYTF
TGTGCCAGCAGACCCTCGGGTAACTATGGCTACACCTTC
>TRBD2|TRBV10-3|TRBJ2-7|.
CAINGREGYEQYF
TGTGCCATCAATGGACGGGAGGGTTACGAGCAGTACTTC
>.|TRBV5-1|TRBJ1-4|few
CASRRVFGDEKLFF
TGCGCCAGCAGAAGAGTTTTTGGAGATGAAAAACTGTTTTTT